These T cell receptor beta chains were read from a single sample in a study of beta chain features in type 1 diabetes. Using immunoSEQ multiplex PCR, the repertoire was profiled, and TCRdb retains in-frame clones only, with some absent. This table holds over 650,000 clones, about an eighth found once. Sequencing input: naive CD4+ T cells from blood. These TCRs come from a man aged 18 to 30 with type 1 diabetes. Both conserved end residues are part of each CDR3.

v_gene	j_gene	CDR3aa
TRBV5-1	TRBJ2-3	CASSLLRGAEITDTQYF
TRBV5-1	TRBJ2-7	CASSLGSAGGSYEQYF
TRBV29-1	TRBJ1-4	CSVEVWGSAATNEKLFF
TRBV14	TRBJ1-1	CASSRPAALNTEAFF
TRBV28	TRBJ2-3	CASSLQGHTQYF
TRBV29-1	TRBJ1-3	CSVEDPRTRNTIYF
TRBV7-2	TRBJ1-1	CASSIDRGAEAFF
TRBV29-1	TRBJ2-1	CSVDSTSGGANEQFF
TRBV11-2	TRBJ2-3	CASSLVRTGVIVGTDTQYF
TRBV30	TRBJ2-1	CAWSVGQRNEQFF
TRBV29-1	TRBJ1-5	CSVRGYNQPQHF
TRBV28	TRBJ2-2	CAAGGADRELFF
TRBV5-1	TRBJ2-1	CASRGSGGTYNEQFF
TRBV21-1	TRBJ2-1	CAIRSLAGEFEQFF
TRBV7-9	TRBJ1-4	CASRHTGTENEKLFF
TRBV7-9	TRBJ2-3	CASTRSGGGTDTQYF
TRBV6-5	TRBJ2-5	CASSYETGTGQETQYF
TRBV7-9	TRBJ2-7	CASSPSSYEQYF
TRBV10-3	TRBJ1-1	CAIRTVGRWTEAFF
TRBV7-2	TRBJ2-1	CASRPQTGVSYNEQFF
TRBV5-1	TRBJ2-6	CASSPSAGANVLTF
TRBV4-1	TRBJ2-1	CASTGLGISYNEQFF
TRBV2	TRBJ2-1	CASRGLADNNEQFF
TRBV21-1	TRBJ2-5	CARPPSETQYF
TRBV10-3	TRBJ2-5	CAISDGTAEETQYF
TRBV30	TRBJ2-3	CAWSRDLNTDTQYF
TRBV14	TRBJ1-1	CASSRTSEDAEAFF
TRBV29-1	TRBJ1-1	CSVGSRDQWAGSNTEAFF
TRBV6-5	TRBJ1-1	CASSPQLNTEAFF
TRBV2	TRBJ1-1	CASSVRIEAFF
TRBV5-4	TRBJ2-3	CAGKRGQDDTQYF
TRBV5-4	TRBJ2-1	CASSPDGDIRNEQFF
TRBV28	TRBJ2-7	CASTTSSYEQYF
TRBV30	TRBJ1-1	CAWSNRDRTEAFF
TRBV5-4	TRBJ2-5	CASSPGDRETQYF
TRBV7-2	TRBJ2-3	CASSLATSVDTQYF
TRBV2	TRBJ2-3	CASSERSTSTDTQYF
TRBV30	TRBJ1-5	CAWSVQGSQPQHF
TRBV5-1	TRBJ2-2	CASSSLPGRNTGELFF
TRBV6-5	TRBJ1-1	CASSYAGDIRTEAFF
TRBV7-2	TRBJ2-5	CASSLGRALQETQYF
TRBV5-1	TRBJ1-1	CASGEPRQGAAFF
TRBV29-1	TRBJ2-7	CSVWTGAYEQYF
TRBV7-9	TRBJ1-2	CASSLDGAGWVYTF
TRBV7-2	TRBJ1-6	CASSLGPNSPLHF
TRBV18	TRBJ1-4	CASSMGQPNEKLFF
TRBV7-9	TRBJ2-2	CASSPRATANTGELFF
TRBV6-6	TRBJ2-5	CASSYETDSQYF
TRBV19	TRBJ2-3	CASSRLAGGFTDTQYF
TRBV7-9	TRBJ2-7	CASSLTRNEQYF